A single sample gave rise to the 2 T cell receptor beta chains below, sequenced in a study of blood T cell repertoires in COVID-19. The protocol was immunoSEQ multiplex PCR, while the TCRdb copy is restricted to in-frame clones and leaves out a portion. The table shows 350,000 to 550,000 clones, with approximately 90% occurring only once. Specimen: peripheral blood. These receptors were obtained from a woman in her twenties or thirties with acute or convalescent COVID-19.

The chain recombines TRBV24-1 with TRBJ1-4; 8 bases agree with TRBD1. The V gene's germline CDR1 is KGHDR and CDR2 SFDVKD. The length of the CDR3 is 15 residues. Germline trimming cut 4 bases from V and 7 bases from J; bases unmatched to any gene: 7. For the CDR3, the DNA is TGTGCCACCAGTGAAATTCAGGGGGCAGGTGAAAAACTGTTTTTT. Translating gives CATSEIQGAGEKLFF.

CDR3 sequence reads: CASSPHRDRIIDEQYF. The CDR3 nucleotides read TGTGCCAGCAGCCCCCACAGGGACAGGATAATCGACGAGCAGTACTTC. J is TRBJ2-7 and V is TRBV7-3; 8 bases are shared with TRBD1. The junction had 14 bases not matched to a gene; V was cut back by 5 bases and J by 5 bases. The germline CDR1 and CDR2 sequences are SGHTA and FQGTGA. There are 16 residues in the CDR3.